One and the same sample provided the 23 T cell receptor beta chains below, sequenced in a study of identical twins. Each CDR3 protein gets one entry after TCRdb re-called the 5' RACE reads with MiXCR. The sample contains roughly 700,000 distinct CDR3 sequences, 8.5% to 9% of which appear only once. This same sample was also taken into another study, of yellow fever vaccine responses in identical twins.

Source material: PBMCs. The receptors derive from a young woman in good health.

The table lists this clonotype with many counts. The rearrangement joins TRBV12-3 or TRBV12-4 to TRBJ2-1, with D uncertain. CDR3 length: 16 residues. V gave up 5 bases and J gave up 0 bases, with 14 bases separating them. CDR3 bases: TGTGCCAGCAGTCCCCGCCGGCTTATCTCCTACAATGAGCAGTTCTTC. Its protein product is CASSPRRLISYNEQFF.

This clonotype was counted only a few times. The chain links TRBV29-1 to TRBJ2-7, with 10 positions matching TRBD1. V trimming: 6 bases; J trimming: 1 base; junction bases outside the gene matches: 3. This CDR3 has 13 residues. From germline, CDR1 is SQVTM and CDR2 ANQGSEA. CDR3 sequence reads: CSVEDRGSYEQYF. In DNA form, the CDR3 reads TGCAGCGTCGAGGACAGGGGGTCCTACGAGCAGTACTTC.

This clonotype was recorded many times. This chain's CDR3 is CATSDPDSAQYNEQFF. The CDR3 nucleotides are TGTGCCACCAGTGACCCCGACAGCGCGCAATACAATGAGCAGTTCTTC. J is TRBJ2-1 and V is TRBV24-1; D might be TRBD1 (5 bases). This CDR3 spans 16 amino acids. Trimming stripped 4 bases from V and 4 bases from J, with 16 bases between. Looked up from germline, CDR1 is KGHDR and CDR2 is SFDVKD.

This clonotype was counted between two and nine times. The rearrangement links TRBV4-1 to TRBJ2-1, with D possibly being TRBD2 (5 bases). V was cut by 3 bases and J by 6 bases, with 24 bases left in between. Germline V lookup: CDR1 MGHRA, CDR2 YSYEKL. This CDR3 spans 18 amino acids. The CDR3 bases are TGCGCCAGCAGCCAGCCCGGGAAGAAAGGAAGAATAGCCAATGAGCAGTTCTTC. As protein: CASSQPGKKGRIANEQFF.

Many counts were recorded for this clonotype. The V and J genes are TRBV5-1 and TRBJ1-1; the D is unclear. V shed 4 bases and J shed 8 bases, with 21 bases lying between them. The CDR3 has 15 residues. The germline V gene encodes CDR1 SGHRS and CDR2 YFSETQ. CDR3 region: CASSQDFRTSGEAFF. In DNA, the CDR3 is TGCGCCAGCAGCCAAGATTTTAGGACCTCGGGCGAAGCTTTCTTT.

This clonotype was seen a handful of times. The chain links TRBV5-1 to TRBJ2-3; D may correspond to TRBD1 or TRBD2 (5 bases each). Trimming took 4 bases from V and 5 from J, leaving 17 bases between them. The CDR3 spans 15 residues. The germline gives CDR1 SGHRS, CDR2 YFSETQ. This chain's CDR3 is CASSLRGVEGDTQYF. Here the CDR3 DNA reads TGCGCCAGCAGCCTTAGAGGGGTCGAAGGAGATACGCAGTATTTT.

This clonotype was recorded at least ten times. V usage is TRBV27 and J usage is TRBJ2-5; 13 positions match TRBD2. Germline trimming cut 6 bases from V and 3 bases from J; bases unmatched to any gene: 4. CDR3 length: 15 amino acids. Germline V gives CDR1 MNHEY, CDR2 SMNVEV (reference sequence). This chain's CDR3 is CASRPGTSGEETQYF. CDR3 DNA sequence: TGTGCCAGCAGGCCAGGGACTAGCGGGGAAGAGACCCAGTACTTC.

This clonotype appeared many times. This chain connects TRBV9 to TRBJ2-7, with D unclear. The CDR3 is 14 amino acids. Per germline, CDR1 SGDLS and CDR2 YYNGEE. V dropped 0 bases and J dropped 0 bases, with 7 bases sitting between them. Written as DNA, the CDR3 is TGTGCCAGCAGCGTAGGGCCCTTCTCCTACGAGCAGTACTTC. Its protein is CASSVGPFSYEQYF.

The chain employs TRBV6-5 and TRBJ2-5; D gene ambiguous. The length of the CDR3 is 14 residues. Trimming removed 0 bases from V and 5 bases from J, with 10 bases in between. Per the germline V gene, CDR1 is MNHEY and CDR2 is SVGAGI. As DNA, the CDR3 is TGTGCCAGCAGTTACTCTAGTTACTGGGAGACCCAGTACTTC. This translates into CASSYSSYWETQYF.

CDR3 in amino acids: CSAQASRGSTDTQYF. In nucleotides, the CDR3 is TGCAGTGCTCAAGCGAGCCGGGGGTCCACAGATACGCAGTATTTT. The chain recombines TRBV20-1 with TRBJ2-3; TRBD2 is a possible D gene (6 bases). Per germline, CDR1 DFQATT and CDR2 SNEGSKA (reference sequence). The CDR3 contains 15 residues. With 5 bases removed from V and 2 bases from J, the gap between germline ends came to 17 bases.

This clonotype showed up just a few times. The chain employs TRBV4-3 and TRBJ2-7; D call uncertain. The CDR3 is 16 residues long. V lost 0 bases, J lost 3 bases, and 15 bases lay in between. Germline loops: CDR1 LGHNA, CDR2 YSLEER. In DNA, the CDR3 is TGCGCCAGCAGCCAAGATAGGGCAGGTGGCATCTACGAGCAGTACTTC. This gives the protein CASSQDRAGGIYEQYF.

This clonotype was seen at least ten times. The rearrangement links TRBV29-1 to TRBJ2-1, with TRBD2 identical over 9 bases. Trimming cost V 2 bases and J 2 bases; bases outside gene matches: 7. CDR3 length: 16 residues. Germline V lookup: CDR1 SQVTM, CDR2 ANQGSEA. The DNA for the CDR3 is TGCAGCGTTGAACATAGCGGGAGAGAAGCCTACAATGAGCAGTTCTTC. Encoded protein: CSVEHSGREAYNEQFF.

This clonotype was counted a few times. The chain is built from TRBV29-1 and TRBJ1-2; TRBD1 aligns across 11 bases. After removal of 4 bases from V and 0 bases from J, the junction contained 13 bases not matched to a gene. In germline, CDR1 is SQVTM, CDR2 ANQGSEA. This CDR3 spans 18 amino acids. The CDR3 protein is CSVVGLGQGVTANYGYTF. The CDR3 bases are TGCAGCGTTGTCGGATTGGGACAGGGGGTGACCGCTAACTATGGCTACACCTTC.

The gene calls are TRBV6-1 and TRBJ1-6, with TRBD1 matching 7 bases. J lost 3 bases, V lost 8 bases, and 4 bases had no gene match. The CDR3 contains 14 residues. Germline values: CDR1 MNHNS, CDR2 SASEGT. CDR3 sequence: CASDRVVYNSPLHF. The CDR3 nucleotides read TGTGCCAGCGACAGGGTCGTCTATAATTCACCCCTCCACTTT.

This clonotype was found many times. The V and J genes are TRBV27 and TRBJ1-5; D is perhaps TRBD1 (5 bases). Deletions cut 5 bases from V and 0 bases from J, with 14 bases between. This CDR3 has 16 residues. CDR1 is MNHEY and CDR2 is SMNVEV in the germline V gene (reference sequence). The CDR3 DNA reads TGTGCCAGCAGTCTCGGGGCCCTTAATAGCAATCAGCCCCAGCATTTT. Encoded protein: CASSLGALNSNQPQHF.

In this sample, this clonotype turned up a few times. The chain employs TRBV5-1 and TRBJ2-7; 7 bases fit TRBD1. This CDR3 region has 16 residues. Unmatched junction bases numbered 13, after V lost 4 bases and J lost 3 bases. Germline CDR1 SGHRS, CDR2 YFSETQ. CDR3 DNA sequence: TGCGCCAGCAGCCTGACGGACAGGAGTATACTCTACGAGCAGTACTTC. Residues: CASSLTDRSILYEQYF.

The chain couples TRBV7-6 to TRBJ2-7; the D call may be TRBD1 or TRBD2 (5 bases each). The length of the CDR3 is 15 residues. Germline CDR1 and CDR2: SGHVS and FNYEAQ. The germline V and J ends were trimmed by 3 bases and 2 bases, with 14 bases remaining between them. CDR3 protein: CASSFTSQGPYEQYF. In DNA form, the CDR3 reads TGTGCCAGCAGCTTCACTAGTCAGGGCCCCTACGAGCAGTACTTC.

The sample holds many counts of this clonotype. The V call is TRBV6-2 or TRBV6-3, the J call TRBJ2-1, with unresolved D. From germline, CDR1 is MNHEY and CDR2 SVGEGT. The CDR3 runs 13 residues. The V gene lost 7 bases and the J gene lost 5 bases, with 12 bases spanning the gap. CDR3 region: CASKPSLDNEQFF. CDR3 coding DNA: TGTGCCAGCAAACCCTCGTTAGACAATGAGCAGTTCTTC.

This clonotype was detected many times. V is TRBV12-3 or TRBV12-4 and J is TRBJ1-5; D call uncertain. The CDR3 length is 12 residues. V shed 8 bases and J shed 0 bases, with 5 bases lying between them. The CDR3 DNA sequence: TGTGCCAGCCCCCCTAGCAATCAGCCCCAGCATTTT. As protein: CASPPSNQPQHF.

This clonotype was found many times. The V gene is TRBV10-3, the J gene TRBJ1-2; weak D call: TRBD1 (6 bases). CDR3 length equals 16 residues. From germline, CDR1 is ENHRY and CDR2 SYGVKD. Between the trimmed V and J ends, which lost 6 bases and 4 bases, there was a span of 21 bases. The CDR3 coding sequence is TGTGCCATCAGCGAGGGGGGTCGGCGACAGACCTATGGCTACACCTTC. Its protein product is CAISEGGRRQTYGYTF.

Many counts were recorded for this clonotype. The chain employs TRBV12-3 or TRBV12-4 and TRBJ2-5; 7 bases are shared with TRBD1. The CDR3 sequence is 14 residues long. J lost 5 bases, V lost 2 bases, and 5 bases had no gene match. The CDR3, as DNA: TGTGCCAGCAGTTTAAGGGGACAGTCTGAGACCCAGTACTTC. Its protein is CASSLRGQSETQYF.

CDR3 in amino acids: CASSIGEIESETQYF. CDR3 DNA sequence: TGTGCCAGCAGTATAGGGGAAATAGAGTCAGAGACCCAGTACTTC. J is TRBJ2-5 and V is TRBV12-3 or TRBV12-4; D is possibly TRBD1 (5 bases). This CDR3 has 15 amino acids. V was clipped by 5 bases and J by 4 bases, with 17 bases between them.

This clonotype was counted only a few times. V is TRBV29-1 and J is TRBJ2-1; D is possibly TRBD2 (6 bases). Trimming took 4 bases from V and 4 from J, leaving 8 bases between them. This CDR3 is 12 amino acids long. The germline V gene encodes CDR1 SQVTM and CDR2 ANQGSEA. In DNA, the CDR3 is TGCAGCGTTGGACTAGGTTACAATGAGCAGTTCTTC. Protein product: CSVGLGYNEQFF.